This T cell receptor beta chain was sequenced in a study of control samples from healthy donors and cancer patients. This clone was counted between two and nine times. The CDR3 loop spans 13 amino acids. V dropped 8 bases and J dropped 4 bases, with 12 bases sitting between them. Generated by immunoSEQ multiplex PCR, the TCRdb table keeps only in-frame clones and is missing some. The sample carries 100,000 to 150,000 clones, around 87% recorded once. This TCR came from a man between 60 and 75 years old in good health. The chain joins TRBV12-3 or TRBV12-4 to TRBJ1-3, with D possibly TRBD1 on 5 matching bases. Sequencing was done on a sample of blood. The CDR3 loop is CASGHPIGNTIYF. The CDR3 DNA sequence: TGTGCCAGCGGACACCCTATAGGAAACACCATATATTTT.